This T cell receptor beta chain comes out of a study of monozygotic twins with inflammatory bowel disease. TCRdb reprocessed the 5' RACE reads and keeps a single row for each CDR3 protein, giving no DNA. This sample's table has approximately 400,000 distinct CDR3 sequences. Study findings and constraints: Researchers report that IBD patients shared fewer clonotypes with others than healthy twins, especially amid disease activity.

Comment on this clonotype: What it binds is not known.

The CDR3 sequence is 16 residues long. Germline V CDR1 and CDR2: LGHDT, YNNKEL (reference sequence). The J gene is TRBJ2-3, the V gene TRBV3-1; absent DNA, TCRdb's TRBD2 call cannot be checked. The clonotype comes from a human donor with ulcerative colitis or Crohn's disease, or a healthy co-twin of an affected twin (not recorded which). Sequencing used blood. CDR3 sequence: CASSPSSGGLPDTQYF.